Presented here are 27 T cell receptor beta chains from one specimen sequenced in a study of neoadjuvant anti-PD-1 for oral cavity cancer. The data were produced by immunoSEQ multiplex PCR, yet TCRdb's version contains in-frame clones alone and is incomplete. The profile covers 11,000 to 15,000 clones, with roughly 74% appearing a single time and about 2.3% taken by the ten largest. Documented time point: after neoadjuvant nivolumab, at surgical resection. The specimen was PBMCs, collected after nivolumab (anti-PD-1) treatment. The receptors were sampled from a person between 40 and 80 years old with oral cavity squamous cell carcinoma.

V is TRBV2 and J is TRBJ1-5; TRBD1 is a possible D gene (5 bases). V lost 3 bases and J lost 6, with 9 bases in between. The CDR3 runs to 13 residues. Germline V lookup: CDR1 SNHLY, CDR2 FYNNEI. CDR3 in amino acids: CASSDDSVQPQHF. For the CDR3, the DNA is TGTGCCAGCAGTGATGACAGCGTTCAGCCCCAGCATTTT.

The chain uses TRBV5-1 and TRBJ1-6; 7 positions agree with TRBD1. V gave up 4 bases and J gave up 7 bases; unmatched junction bases: 5. Germline V lookup: CDR1 SGHRS, CDR2 YFSETQ. This CDR3 comprises 14 residues. CDR3 in amino acids: CASSPGTENSPLHF. In DNA, the CDR3 is TGCGCCAGCAGCCCGGGGACAGAGAATTCACCCCTCCACTTT.

This clone was seen a single time. The chain is built from TRBV6-6 and TRBJ2-1; D is perhaps TRBD1 (6 bases). CDR1 is MNHNY and CDR2 is SVGAGI in the germline V gene (reference sequence). V lost 5 bases and J 0 bases, leaving 8 bases between the germline ends. The CDR3 has 14 amino acids. The CDR3 spells CASSDRSSYNEQFF. CDR3 nucleotides: TGTGCCAGCAGTGACAGGAGCTCCTACAATGAGCAGTTCTTC.

The chain uses TRBV6-6 and TRBJ1-4; 8 bases line up with TRBD1. This CDR3 region has 14 residues. Looked up from germline, CDR1 is MNHNY and CDR2 is SVGAGI (reference sequence). V shed 6 bases and J 9 bases; nucleotides not matched to a gene: 9. The CDR3 DNA reads TGTGCCAGCAGCAGCGGACAGGGTCGGAAAAAACTGTTTTTT. Amino acids: CASSSGQGRKKLFF.

V gene TRBV5-1 combines with J gene TRBJ2-1, with 10 nucleotides matching TRBD2. Losses at the gene ends were 1 base for V and 0 bases for J; bases not matched to a gene: 1. CDR3 size: 16 residues. The germline gives CDR1 SGHRS, CDR2 YFSETQ. In nucleotides, the CDR3 is TGCGCCAGCAGCTTGTCTAGCGGGAGCTCCTACAATGAGCAGTTCTTC. This codes for CASSLSSGSSYNEQFF.

J is TRBJ2-5 and V is TRBV4-2, with 11 bases that match TRBD2. This CDR3 is 19 amino acids long. The V gene's germline CDR1 is LGHNA and CDR2 YNFKEQ. The V segment lost 4 bases and the J segment 2 bases; nucleotides outside the gene matches: 15. CDR3 DNA: TGTGCCAGCAGCCGCACAAAACTAGCGGGAGCCTCGAAACAAGAGACCCAGTACTTC. It codes for CASSRTKLAGASKQETQYF.

The chain employs TRBV30 and TRBJ2-1; 8 bases are a match to TRBD2. Looked up from germline, CDR1 is GTSNPN and CDR2 is SVGIG (reference sequence). The V and J ends lost 2 bases and 9 bases, in that order; junction bases with no gene match: 3. The CDR3 length is 12 residues. This chain's CDR3 is CAWSRLAGEQFF. The CDR3 nucleotides are TGTGCCTGGAGTCGGCTAGCGGGTGAGCAGTTCTTC.

V gene TRBV19 combines with J gene TRBJ1-4, with a weak D call TRBD1 (5 bases). V lost 8 bases and J 0 bases, leaving 10 bases between the germline ends. This CDR3 is 14 amino acids long. Germline lookup yields CDR1 LNHDA and CDR2 SQIVND (reference sequence). The CDR3 sequence: CASCTGATNEKLFF. The CDR3 coding sequence is TGTGCCAGTTGTACAGGTGCAACTAATGAAAAACTGTTTTTT.

This clone was observed a few times. The chain has TRBV27 and TRBJ2-2; no clear D gene. This CDR3 has 13 amino acids. The V and J ends lost 3 bases and 3 bases respectively, with 5 bases between them. Germline V gene lookup returns CDR1 MNHEY and CDR2 SMNVEV (reference sequence). The CDR3 spells CASSFTDTGELFF. CDR3 nucleotides: TGTGCCAGCAGTTTTACGGACACCGGGGAGCTGTTTTTT.

The rearrangement links TRBV7-3 to TRBJ2-1; the D is unclear. Germline loops: CDR1 SGHTA, CDR2 FQGTGA. This CDR3 contains 16 residues. Trimming left V 3 bases short and J 5 bases short, with 17 bases between. CDR3 region: CASSFFNGWEHNEQFF. As DNA, the CDR3 is TGTGCCAGCAGCTTCTTCAACGGTTGGGAACACAATGAGCAGTTCTTC.

CDR3 in DNA: TGTGCCAGCAGTTACTCGATTAACAGGGAGGGAACTGAAGCTTTCTTT. Translation: CASSYSINREGTEAFF. J is TRBJ1-1 and V is TRBV6-5, with a possible D match to TRBD1 (6 bases). V dropped 0 bases and J dropped 5 bases, with 16 bases sitting between them. Germline CDR1 MNHEY, CDR2 SVGAGI. The CDR3 has 16 amino acids.

This clone was counted only a few times. The J gene is TRBJ1-3, the V gene TRBV18; no definite D call. CDR3 length equals 13 residues. Germline V gene lookup returns CDR1 KGHSH and CDR2 LQKENI. V lost 6 bases, J lost 0 bases, and 6 bases lay in between. CDR3 sequence reads: CASSTTSGNTIYF. The CDR3 region has the DNA TGTGCCAGCTCTACAACCTCTGGAAACACCATATATTTT.

This clone was seen once. This sequence joins TRBV5-1 and TRBJ1-3, with D hard to call. Germline-derived CDR1 and CDR2 are SGHRS and YFSETQ. The CDR3 runs 15 residues. V was shortened by 5 bases and J by 0 bases, with 12 bases between the two germline ends. CDR3 nucleotide sequence: TGCGCCAGCAGTCTTGTGGTGGGCTCTGGAAACACCATATATTTT. Translated: CASSLVVGSGNTIYF.

The chain employs TRBV13 and TRBJ2-1, with D possibly called TRBD1 or TRBD2 (6 bases each). The CDR3 has 17 residues. Germline CDR1 PRHDT, CDR2 FYEKMQ (reference sequence). The V end lost 5 bases, the J end lost 7 bases, and 24 bases lay between the germline ends. The CDR3 here is CASSALKPGLGQNEQFF. CDR3 DNA: TGTGCCAGCAGCGCGCTCAAACCGGGACTCGGACAGAATGAGCAGTTCTTC.

The V and J genes are TRBV5-1 and TRBJ2-5; D gene unclear. Germline lookup yields CDR1 SGHRS and CDR2 YFSETQ. V lost 0 bases and J lost 5, with 5 bases in between. This CDR3 region has 12 residues. The DNA of the CDR3 is TGCGCCAGCAGCTTGGCCCTCGAGACCCAGTACTTC. This sequence encodes CASSLALETQYF.

V usage is TRBV13 and J usage is TRBJ2-5; D unclear. V was shortened by 5 bases and J by 0 bases, with 1 base between the two germline ends. Looked up from germline, CDR1 is PRHDT and CDR2 is FYEKMQ (reference sequence). This CDR3 is built from 11 residues. CDR3 bases: TGTGCCAGCAGCAACCAAGAGACCCAGTACTTC. This gives the protein CASSNQETQYF.

The chain carries TRBV30 and TRBJ1-1; no definite D call. Trimming took off 3 bases at V and 0 bases at J, with 8 bases between the two ends. The CDR3 runs to 13 residues. Germline lookup yields CDR1 GTSNPN and CDR2 SVGIG (reference sequence). The CDR3 spells CAWRRSMNTEAFF. The CDR3, as DNA: TGTGCCTGGAGACGGTCCATGAACACTGAAGCTTTCTTT.

V usage is TRBV4-1 and J usage is TRBJ2-1; D is possibly TRBD2 (5 bases). The CDR3 extends over 15 amino acids. The ends were cut back, 6 bases at V and 5 bases at J, with 17 bases in the middle. The germline V gene encodes CDR1 MGHRA and CDR2 YSYEKL. CDR3 nucleotide sequence: TGCGCCAGCAGGGGCTACTACCGAGGGAACAATGAGCAGTTCTTC. It yields the protein CASRGYYRGNNEQFF.

The gene calls are TRBV5-8 and TRBJ1-1; possibly TRBD1 for D (5 bases). Trimming stripped 4 bases from V and 1 base from J, with 17 bases between. Germline CDR1 and CDR2: SGHTS and YDEGEE. There are 16 residues in the CDR3. In DNA form, the CDR3 reads TGTGCCAGCAGCCCCTCAACGCCCCAGGGGAACACTGAAGCTTTCTTT. Its translation: CASSPSTPQGNTEAFF.

The chain couples TRBV6-1 to TRBJ1-3; TRBD1 is a possible D gene (5 bases). V dropped 0 bases and J dropped 2 bases, with 14 bases sitting between them. Germline-derived CDR1 and CDR2 are MNHNS and SASEGT. The CDR3 loop spans 17 amino acids. CDR3 amino acids: CASSEALSGGTGNTIYF. The CDR3 DNA sequence: TGTGCCAGCAGTGAAGCGCTATCGGGGGGAACTGGAAACACCATATATTTT.

J is TRBJ1-1 and V is TRBV5-6; D is unresolved. The V end lost 0 bases, the J end lost 0 bases, and 9 bases lay between the germline ends. The CDR3 contains 15 residues. Germline CDR1 SGHDT, CDR2 YYEEEE. CDR3 DNA: TGTGCCAGCAGCTTGGGCATAGCATTGAACACTGAAGCTTTCTTT. It translates to CASSLGIALNTEAFF.

The V and J genes are TRBV10-1 and TRBJ1-5; D ambiguous. With 8 bases removed from V and 7 bases from J, the gap between germline ends came to 12 bases. Germline V gene sequence: CDR1 WNHNN, CDR2 SYGVQD (reference sequence). The CDR3 covers 12 residues. The CDR3 region is CASGEARQPQHF. The CDR3 region has the DNA TGCGCCAGCGGGGAGGCCCGGCAGCCCCAGCATTTT.

The chain employs TRBV29-1 and TRBJ2-7, with D hard to call. The germline V gene has CDR1 SQVTM and CDR2 ANQGSEA. Trimming left V 6 bases short and J 3 bases short, with 12 bases between. The CDR3 length is 12 residues. CDR3: CSVAQHGYEQYF. CDR3 sequence (DNA): TGCAGCGTCGCGCAACATGGCTACGAGCAGTACTTC.

The sample holds a few counts of this clone. The rearrangement joins TRBV10-3 to TRBJ2-2; 7 bases agree with TRBD2. The J segment lost 2 bases and the V segment lost 0 bases, leaving 9 bases of the junction unmatched. Germline V gene lookup returns CDR1 ENHRY and CDR2 SYGVKD. This CDR3 spans 18 amino acids. CDR3: CAISESTVSGPNTGELFF. As DNA, the CDR3 is TGTGCCATCAGTGAGTCGACGGTTAGCGGGCCTAACACCGGGGAGCTGTTTTTT.

This sequence joins TRBV7-3 and TRBJ2-5; the D call may be TRBD1 or TRBD2 (5 bases each). CDR3 length: 15 amino acids. Germline loops: CDR1 SGHTA, CDR2 FQGTGA. The germline V and J ends were trimmed by 2 bases and 4 bases, with 14 bases remaining between them. CDR3 sequence: CASSLRQGVAETQYF. CDR3 nucleotide sequence: TGTGCCAGCAGCTTACGTCAGGGAGTCGCAGAGACCCAGTACTTC. Based on the CDR3 plus reference TRBV7-3 and TRBJ2-5, the full variable domain is GAGVSQTPSNKVTEKGKYVELRCDPISGHTALYWYRQSLGQGPEFLIYFQGTGAADDSGLPNDRFFAVRPEGSVSTLKIQRTERGDSAVYLCASSLRQGVAETQYFGPGTRLLVL.

The chain joins TRBV18 to TRBJ1-2; TRBD1 matches at 7 bases. Per germline, CDR1 KGHSH and CDR2 LQKENI. This CDR3 has 16 amino acids. The J segment lost 2 bases and the V segment lost 0 bases, leaving 6 bases of the junction unmatched. The CDR3 spells CASSPPGQTVNYGYTF. CDR3 coding DNA: TGTGCCAGCTCACCACCGGGACAGACTGTAAACTATGGCTACACCTTC.

This rearrangement joins TRBV6-1 to TRBJ2-7; 9 positions agree with TRBD1. Germline trimming cut 4 bases from V and 3 bases from J; bases unmatched to any gene: 7. The CDR3 runs to 15 residues. Germline values: CDR1 MNHNS, CDR2 SASEGT. CDR3 loop: CASSGSGTGNYEQYF. The CDR3 DNA sequence: TGTGCCAGCAGTGGGTCCGGGACAGGGAACTACGAGCAGTACTTC.